This T cell receptor beta chain was sequenced during a study of blood T cells in healthy people across ages. On the study more broadly: With template switching, about one barcoded beta molecule was captured per two T cells.

This clonotype has only a few counts. Its antigen is unidentified. The CDR3 is made up of 19 amino acids. Trimming removed 2 bases from V and 5 bases from J; junction bases left unmatched: 13. In germline, CDR1 is PRHDT, CDR2 FYEKMQ (reference sequence). Study-level findings and limits: Getting older went along with TCR beta diversity per million T cells dropping roughly linearly. The study found more naive CD4+ cells and higher diversity in long-lived than aged donors.

PCR was performed a second time for roughly 6 to 12 cycles using a sample-barcoded 5' primer and a J-beta primer mix. The yield of each sample was at least 3 million CDR3-containing paired-end reads. TCRdb redid the calling of the 5' RACE reads with MiXCR, one entry per CDR3 protein. The sample lists 1.8 million or so distinct CDR3 sequences, about 39% seen once, with roughly 23% in the top ten. The sequenced sample consisted of blood. The chain employs TRBV13 and TRBJ2-1, with 12 bases matching TRBD2. This TCR was recovered from a human donor in good health. For the CDR3, the DNA is TGTGCCAGCAGCTTAATTGCCCTAGCGGGGGGGCAGTCGAACAATGAGCAGTTCTTC. Translation: CASSLIALAGGQSNNEQFF.